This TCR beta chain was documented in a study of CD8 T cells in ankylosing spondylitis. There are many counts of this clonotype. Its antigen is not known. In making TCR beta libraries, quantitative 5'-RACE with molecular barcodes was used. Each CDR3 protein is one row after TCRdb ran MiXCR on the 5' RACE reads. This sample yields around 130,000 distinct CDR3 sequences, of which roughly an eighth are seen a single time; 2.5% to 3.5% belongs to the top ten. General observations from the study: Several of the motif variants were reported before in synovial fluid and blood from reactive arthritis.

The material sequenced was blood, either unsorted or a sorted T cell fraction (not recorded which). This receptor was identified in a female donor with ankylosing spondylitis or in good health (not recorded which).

The CDR3 bases are TGTGCCTGGTTCGCCGGGGGGGATTTTAACTATGGCTACACCTTC. Its translation is CAWFAGGDFNYGYTF. This chain connects TRBV30 to TRBJ1-2; a possible D gene is TRBD1 (5 bases). This CDR3 has 15 residues. Germline CDR1 GTSNPN, CDR2 SVGIG (reference sequence). Trimming pared 5 bases from V and 1 base from J, leaving 17 bases between.